This passage covers 24 T cell receptor beta chains from one sample sequenced in a study of blood T cells in healthy people across ages (dated by TCRdb to between 2015 and 2017). The method was 5' RACE. The listed sequencing device is Illumina HiSeq 2500. A second roughly 6 to 11 cycle PCR used a sample-barcoded 5' primer and a J-beta primer mix. TCRdb ran its own pipeline on the public reads, namely fastp trimming at Q25 and MiXCR clone calling, and kept in-frame beta chains. CDR3 protein sequences are deduplicated, and each keeps its most common genes and DNA. Recorded for this sample are roughly 1,300,000 distinct CDR3 sequences; around 59% of them occurred a single time. Jointly, the top ten make up 6.5% to 8% of the sample. Sequenced: blood. These receptors were taken from a man between 18 and 29 years old in good health.

Concerning this clonotype itself: This CDR3 is missing its conserved last phenylalanine or tryptophan, likely due to a read error. The V call is TRBV20-1, the J call TRBJ1-1; 9 bases line up with TRBD1. The germline V gene encodes CDR1 DFQATT and CDR2 SNEGSKA (reference sequence). The CDR3 covers 12 residues. V lost 2 bases and J lost 7; bases outside the gene matches: 2. The CDR3 region has the DNA TGCAGTGCTAGAACAGGGGGCGGTGAAGCTTTCCTT. This encodes CSARTGGGEAFL.

The chain has TRBV28 and TRBJ2-1, with D hard to call. This CDR3 region has 14 residues. V was trimmed by 3 bases and J by 9 bases, leaving 15 bases between them. Germline CDR1 is MDHEN and CDR2 is SYDVKM. CDR3 region: CASSLTERDAEQFF. Here the CDR3 DNA reads TGTGCCAGCAGTTTGACGGAGCGAGACGCTGAGCAGTTCTTC.

This sequence joins TRBV7-2 and TRBJ2-7, with TRBD1 matching over 7 bases. The last part of the DNA fits TRBJ2-5 better; the J call may be wrong. The CDR3 extends over 13 amino acids. Per germline, CDR1 SGHTA and CDR2 FQGNSA. In nucleotides, the CDR3 is TGTGCCAGCAGCTGGACAGGCGCGAAGACCCAGTACTTC. Protein: CASSWTGAKTQYF.

The gene calls are TRBV10-3 and TRBJ1-1; D gene ambiguous. V dropped 5 bases and J dropped 0 bases, with 10 bases sitting between them. The V gene's germline CDR1 is ENHRY and CDR2 SYGVKD. This CDR3 is built from 14 residues. CDR3: CAISFGIMNTEAFF. In DNA form, the CDR3 reads TGTGCCATCAGTTTCGGGATCATGAACACTGAAGCTTTCTTT.

The chain has TRBV3-1 and TRBJ1-3; no reliable D call. CDR3 length equals 12 residues. The germline V and J ends were trimmed by 2 bases and 9 bases, with 8 bases remaining between them. Germline CDR1 is LGHDT and CDR2 is YNNKEL (reference sequence). The CDR3: CASSQRPPTIYF. The CDR3 nucleotides are TGTGCCAGCAGCCAACGCCCTCCCACCATATATTTT.

The chain uses TRBV29-1 and TRBJ2-7; TRBD1 aligns across 9 bases. The J call is in doubt because the DNA end fits TRBJ2-5 better. Germline-derived CDR1 and CDR2 are SQVTM and ANQGSEA. The CDR3 is 15 residues long. The CDR3 sequence: CSVRGSTGGEETQYF. Here the CDR3 DNA reads TGCAGCGTTCGCGGCTCGACAGGGGGAGAAGAGACCCAGTACTTC.

This clonotype was counted between two and nine times. The chain links TRBV4-2 to TRBJ2-1, with 7 bases fitting TRBD1. CDR1 and CDR2 (germline): LGHNA, YNFKEQ. The CDR3 loop spans 18 amino acids. Trimming removed 4 bases from V and 0 bases from J; junction bases left unmatched: 12. The DNA for the CDR3 is TGTGCCAGCAGCCTCGTACCCGGGACAGATAGCTCCTACAATGAGCAGTTCTTC. It yields the protein CASSLVPGTDSSYNEQFF.

The CDR3 protein is CSARDAGSGGYTF. The CDR3 DNA follows: TGCAGTGCTAGAGATGCGGGGTCAGGAGGCTACACCTTC. This chain links TRBV20-1 with TRBJ1-2; D remains ambiguous. This CDR3 has 13 residues. V shed 0 bases and J shed 8 bases, with 13 bases lying between them. Germline V gene sequence: CDR1 DFQATT, CDR2 SNEGSKA (reference sequence).

This chain uses TRBV11-2 with TRBJ1-2, with 7 bases that match TRBD1. Germline CDR1 SGHAT, CDR2 FQNNGV. The length of the CDR3 is 15 residues. J was trimmed by 8 bases and V by 0 bases; bases with no gene match: 9. The CDR3 DNA follows: TGTGCCAGCAGCTTAGAGGGACAGCCACTATACGGCTACACCTTC. This encodes CASSLEGQPLYGYTF.

The V call is TRBV9, the J call TRBJ1-3; 8 positions match TRBD1. The CDR3 has 17 residues. Germline loops: CDR1 SGDLS, CDR2 YYNGEE. With 2 bases clipped from V and 3 bases from J, the junction kept 10 bases outside the gene matches. CDR3: CASSVRQGPLYGNTIYF. The DNA of the CDR3 is TGTGCCAGCAGCGTTCGACAGGGGCCCCTATATGGAAACACCATATATTTT.

J is TRBJ1-2 and V is TRBV15; TRBD1 matches 8 bases. Germline loops: CDR1 LNHNV, CDR2 YYDKDF (reference sequence). The CDR3 totals 13 residues. V dropped 0 bases and J dropped 8; count of bases not matched to a gene: 2. In DNA form, the CDR3 reads TGTGCCACCAGCAGAGAACAGGGGGGCGGCTACACCTTC. It is translated as CATSREQGGGYTF.

This chain uses TRBV6-2 or TRBV6-3 with TRBJ2-4; 7 bases agree with TRBD1. The germline gives CDR1 MNHEY, CDR2 SVGEGT. The CDR3 is 12 amino acids. The trim removed 8 bases at V and 5 bases at J, leaving 3 bases unmatched. The CDR3 coding sequence is TGTGCCAGCCGGGACAGACAAAACATTCAGTACTTC. It yields the protein CASRDRQNIQYF.

The genes are TRBV6-1 and TRBJ2-4; 9 nucleotides match TRBD2. Germline CDR1 and CDR2: MNHNS and SASEGT. The CDR3 spans 13 residues. J gave up 5 bases and V 6 bases, and 2 bases lay outside the gene matches. Here the CDR3 DNA reads TGTGCCAGCAGGGCGGGGGGGGAAAACATTCAGTACTTC. Amino acids: CASRAGGENIQYF.

V is TRBV6-5 and J is TRBJ1-3, with D hard to call. The germline gives CDR1 MNHEY, CDR2 SVGAGI. The CDR3 consists of 15 residues. The ends were cut back, 4 bases at V and 5 bases at J, with 15 bases in the middle. The CDR3 loop is CASSLRSGGRNTIYF. The CDR3 nucleotides are TGTGCCAGCAGTTTAAGATCGGGTGGCCGAAACACCATATATTTT.

This chain links TRBV5-1 with TRBJ2-7; D is unclear. The CDR3 spans 15 residues. Germline CDR1 SGHRS, CDR2 YFSETQ. Trimming removed 0 bases from V and 0 bases from J, with 10 bases in between. CDR3 loop: CASSLDKMSSYEQYF. DNA of the CDR3: TGCGCCAGCAGCTTGGACAAAATGAGCTCCTACGAGCAGTACTTC.

This clonotype came up a few times. The chain is built from TRBV11-2 and TRBJ2-5; 8 bases align to TRBD2. V dropped 2 bases and J dropped 11; count of bases not matched to a gene: 13. The CDR3 spans 15 residues. Germline CDR1 reads SGHAT; CDR2 reads FQNNGV. This chain's CDR3 is CASSLIRLAFFKQYF. The CDR3 coding sequence is TGTGCCAGCAGCTTAATCCGACTAGCGTTTTTCAAGCAGTACTTC.

The V call is TRBV27, the J call TRBJ2-5, with 12 bases fitting TRBD2. Trimming took 5 bases from V and 3 from J; bases not matched to a gene: 10. Germline V gene lookup returns CDR1 MNHEY and CDR2 SMNVEV (reference sequence). CDR3 length: 17 residues. CDR3 coding DNA: TGTGCCAGCAGTCCCCTTCCACTAGCGGGAGGAGAAGAGACCCAGTACTTC. It specifies CASSPLPLAGGEETQYF.

V gene TRBV10-3 combines with J gene TRBJ1-2; D not certain. CDR1 and CDR2 (germline): ENHRY, SYGVKD. The CDR3 has 14 amino acids. Deletions cut 2 bases from V and 0 bases from J, with 7 bases between. DNA for the CDR3: TGTGCCATCAGTGAGCCGACAACTAACTATGGCTACACCTTC. Its translation: CAISEPTTNYGYTF.

This chain joins TRBV20-1 and TRBJ2-7; 9 nucleotides align to TRBD2. The CDR3 spans 17 residues. V shed 0 bases, J shed 7 bases, and the junction held 16 bases outside the gene matches. The germline gives CDR1 DFQATT, CDR2 SNEGSKA (reference sequence). CDR3: CSARERRIAGATNEQYF. The CDR3 region has the DNA TGCAGTGCTAGAGAAAGACGGATAGCGGGAGCTACCAATGAGCAGTACTTC.

This clonotype was picked up a small number of times. This chain joins TRBV7-9 and TRBJ2-3, with D perhaps matching TRBD2 (5 bases). CDR1 is SEHNR and CDR2 is FQNEAQ in the germline V gene (reference sequence). The V gene lost 0 bases and the J gene lost 2 bases, with 12 bases spanning the gap. This CDR3 has 16 residues. The CDR3 DNA sequence: TGTGCCAGCAGCTTAGCGAGGGTGATAAACACAGATACGCAGTATTTT. Encoded protein: CASSLARVINTDTQYF.

In regard to this clonotype: This may come from a read error, since a much larger clone is one base off. The V and J genes are TRBV9 and TRBJ1-4, with 7 nucleotides matching TRBD1. This CDR3 spans 15 amino acids. With 4 bases clipped from V and 7 bases from J, the junction kept 10 bases outside the gene matches. CDR1 SGDLS and CDR2 YYNGEE come from the germline V gene. The CDR3 here is CASSSRQGGSEKLFF. CDR3 nucleotides: TGTGCCAGCAGCTCCCGACAGGGTGGAAGTGAAAAACTGTTTTTT.

V and J are TRBV25-1 and TRBJ1-6; possibly TRBD1 for D (5 bases). V lost 6 bases to trimming and J lost 8 bases, with 17 bases between them. Germline V gives CDR1 MGHDK, CDR2 SYGVNS. CDR3 size: 15 residues. As DNA, the CDR3 is TGTGCCAGCAGAATTGGGCCAGGGCCACATTCACCCCTCCACTTT. Amino acid sequence: CASRIGPGPHSPLHF. The whole variable domain, filled in from reference TRBV25-1 and TRBJ1-6, reads EADIYQTPRYLVIGTGKKITLECSQTMGHDKMYWYQQDPGMELHLIHYSYGVNSTEKGDLSSESTVSRIRTEHFPLTLESARPSHTSQYLCASRIGPGPHSPLHFGNGTRLTVT.

The table lists this clonotype with a few counts. The chain recombines TRBV12-3 or TRBV12-4 with TRBJ2-7; D is undetermined. V was trimmed by 3 bases and J by 12 bases, leaving 15 bases between them. This CDR3 has 12 amino acids. In DNA, the CDR3 is TGTGCCAGCAGTTTTAGCCCCCCTAAGTCGTACTTC. Protein sequence: CASSFSPPKSYF.

CDR3 amino acids: CASSPRVTGSTDTQYF. For the CDR3, the DNA is TGTGCCAGCAGCCCCCGTGTGACAGGGAGCACAGATACGCAGTATTTT. This chain uses TRBV7-9 with TRBJ2-3; 7 bases fit TRBD1. CDR3 length: 16 residues. With 5 bases clipped from V and 0 bases from J, the junction kept 8 bases outside the gene matches. Germline CDR1 is SEHNR and CDR2 is FQNEAQ (reference sequence).